Presented here are 5 T cell receptor beta chains from one specimen sequenced in a study of blood T cell repertoires in COVID-19. The table came from immunoSEQ multiplex PCR; TCRdb's copy has only in-frame clones and leaves some out. The data show some 300,000 clones, with 90% seen just once and roughly 5.9% held by the top ten. Sequenced input: peripheral blood. The origin of the receptors is a woman between 50 and 59 years old with COVID-19, enrolled during active disease.

J is TRBJ2-7 and V is TRBV11-3, with 9 bases aligning to TRBD1. CDR1 and CDR2 (germline): SGHNT, YENEEA. J was trimmed by 1 base and V by 0 bases; bases with no gene match: 4. CDR3 length: 16 residues. The CDR3 nucleotides read TGTGCCAGCAGCTTAGAACTGACAGGGGGTTCCTACGAGCAGTACTTC. Translating gives CASSLELTGGSYEQYF. Drawing the rest from reference TRBV11-3 and TRBJ2-7, the complete variable domain is EAGVVQSPRYKIIEKKQPVAFWCNPISGHNTLYWYLQNLGQGPELLIRYENEEAVDDSQLPKDRFSAERLKGVDSTLKIQPAELGDSAVYLCASSLELTGGSYEQYFGPGTRLTVT.

V and J are TRBV29-1 and TRBJ2-7, with 13 bases aligning to TRBD2. Germline lookup yields CDR1 SQVTM and CDR2 ANQGSEA. V dropped 4 bases and J dropped 0; count of bases not matched to a gene: 9. The CDR3 is 17 amino acids. The CDR3 nucleotides are TGCAGCGTTGCTGATGTGGGACTAGCGGGGCCCTCCTACGAGCAGTACTTC. Residues: CSVADVGLAGPSYEQYF.

The chain recombines TRBV5-1 with TRBJ2-3, with 7 nucleotides matching TRBD2. The germline V gene has CDR1 SGHRS and CDR2 YFSETQ. The CDR3 is 14 residues long. V was clipped by 6 bases and J by 3 bases; unmatched bases: 7. CDR3 nucleotides: TGCGCCAGCACGGAGGGCGGGAGAACAGATACGCAGTATTTT. Translation: CASTEGGRTDTQYF.

The V and J genes are TRBV6-5 and TRBJ2-5; 8 bases map to TRBD1. CDR1 and CDR2 from the germline V gene are MNHEY and SVGAGI. The CDR3 is made up of 15 amino acids. The V and J ends lost 3 bases and 3 bases, in that order; junction bases with no gene match: 6. As DNA, the CDR3 is TGTGCCAGCAGTTATTTCGGGACAGGAAAAGAGACCCAGTACTTC. Protein product: CASSYFGTGKETQYF.

The rearrangement joins TRBV5-1 to TRBJ1-2; D not certain. Per germline, CDR1 SGHRS and CDR2 YFSETQ. The V gene lost 6 bases and the J gene lost 0 bases, with 12 bases spanning the gap. The CDR3 is made up of 14 amino acids. CDR3 residues: CASTPLNTNYGYTF. The CDR3 nucleotides are TGCGCCAGCACCCCCCTAAATACTAACTATGGCTACACCTTC.